This T cell receptor beta chain derives from a study of blood T cell repertoires in COVID-19. As for the study in general: COVID-19 samples, acute and convalescent, were from the United States, Italy and Spain. From T cells, B-cell-depleted T cells, or PBMCs came the material, which was cDNA or gDNA.

As handled by the study authors: From reference gene primer amplification, estimates of nucleated cell counts were derived. This table comes from immunoSEQ multiplex PCR, and its TCRdb copy is limited to in-frame clones, with some not included. V and J calls and clone size are given by that table; D and trimming were obtained from the DNA. There are tens of thousands of clones in the sample; roughly 85% occur only once, and just under 3% lies in the top ten. The germline V and J ends were trimmed by 9 bases and 7 bases, with 9 bases remaining between them. CDR3 length: 10 amino acids. Germline assignment: CDR1 SGHTA and CDR2 FQGNSA.

The material sequenced was peripheral blood. The TCR was taken from a man older than 75 with acute or convalescent COVID-19. The rearrangement uses TRBV7-2 and TRBJ1-2; D gene unclear. The CDR3 region is CASPEGGYTF. DNA of the CDR3: TGTGCCAGTCCCGAGGGTGGCTACACCTTC.